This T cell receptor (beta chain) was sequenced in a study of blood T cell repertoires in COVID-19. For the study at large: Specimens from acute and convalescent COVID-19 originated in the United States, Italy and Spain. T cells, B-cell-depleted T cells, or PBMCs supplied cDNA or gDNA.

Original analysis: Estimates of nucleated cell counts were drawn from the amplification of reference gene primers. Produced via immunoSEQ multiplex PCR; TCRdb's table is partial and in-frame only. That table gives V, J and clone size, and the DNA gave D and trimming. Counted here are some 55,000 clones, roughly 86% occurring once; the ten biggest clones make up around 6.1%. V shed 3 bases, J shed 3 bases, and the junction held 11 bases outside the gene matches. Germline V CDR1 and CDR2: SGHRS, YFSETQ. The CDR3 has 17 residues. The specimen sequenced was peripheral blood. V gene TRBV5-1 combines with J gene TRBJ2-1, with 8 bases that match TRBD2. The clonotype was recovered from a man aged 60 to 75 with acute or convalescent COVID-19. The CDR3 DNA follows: TGCGCCAGCAGCTACGACCCCGGGACTAGTTTCTACAATGAGCAGTTCTTC. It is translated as CASSYDPGTSFYNEQFF.